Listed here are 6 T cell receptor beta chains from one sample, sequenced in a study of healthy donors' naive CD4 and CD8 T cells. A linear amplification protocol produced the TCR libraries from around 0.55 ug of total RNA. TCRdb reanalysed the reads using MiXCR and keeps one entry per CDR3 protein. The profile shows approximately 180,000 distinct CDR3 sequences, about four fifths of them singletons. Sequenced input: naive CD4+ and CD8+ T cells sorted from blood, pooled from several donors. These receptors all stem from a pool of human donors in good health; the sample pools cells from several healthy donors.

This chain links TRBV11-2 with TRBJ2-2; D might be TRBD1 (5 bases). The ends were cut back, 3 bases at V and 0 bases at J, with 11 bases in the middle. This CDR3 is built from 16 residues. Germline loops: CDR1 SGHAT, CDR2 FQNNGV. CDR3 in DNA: TGTGCCAGCAGCTTCCCTCGACAGTCGAACACCGGGGAGCTGTTTTTT. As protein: CASSFPRQSNTGELFF.

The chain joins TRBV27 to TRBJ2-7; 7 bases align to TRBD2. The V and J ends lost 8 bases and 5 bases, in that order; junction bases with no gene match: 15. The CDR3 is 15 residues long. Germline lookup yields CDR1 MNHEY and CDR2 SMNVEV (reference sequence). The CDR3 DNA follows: TGTGCCAGCCAAGCAGAACTAGCGATGGGGAACGAGCAGTACTTC. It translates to CASQAELAMGNEQYF.

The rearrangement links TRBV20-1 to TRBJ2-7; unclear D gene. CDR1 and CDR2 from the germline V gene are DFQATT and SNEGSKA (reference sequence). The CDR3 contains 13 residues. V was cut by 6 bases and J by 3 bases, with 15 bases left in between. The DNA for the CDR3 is TGCAGTGCCCGTTCGACTTATGACTACGAGCAGTACTTC. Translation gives CSARSTYDYEQYF.

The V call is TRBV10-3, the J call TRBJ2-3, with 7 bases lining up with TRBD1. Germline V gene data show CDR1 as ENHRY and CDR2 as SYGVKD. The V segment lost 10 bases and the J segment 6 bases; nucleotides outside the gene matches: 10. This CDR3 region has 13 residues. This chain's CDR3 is CATGTVLLDTQYF. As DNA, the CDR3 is TGTGCCACCGGGACAGTCCTTCTGGATACGCAGTATTTT.

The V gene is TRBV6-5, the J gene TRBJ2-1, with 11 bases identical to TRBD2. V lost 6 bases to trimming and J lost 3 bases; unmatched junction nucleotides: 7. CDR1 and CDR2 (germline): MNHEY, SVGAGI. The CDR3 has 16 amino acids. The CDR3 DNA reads TGTGCCAGCAGCCGAACTAGCGGGAGTCTCTACAATGAGCAGTTCTTC. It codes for CASSRTSGSLYNEQFF.

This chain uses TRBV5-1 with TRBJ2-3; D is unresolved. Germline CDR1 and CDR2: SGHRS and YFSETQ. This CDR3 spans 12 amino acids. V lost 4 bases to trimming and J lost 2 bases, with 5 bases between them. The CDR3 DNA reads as TGCGCCAGCAGCCCGAACACAGATACGCAGTATTTT. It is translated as CASSPNTDTQYF.